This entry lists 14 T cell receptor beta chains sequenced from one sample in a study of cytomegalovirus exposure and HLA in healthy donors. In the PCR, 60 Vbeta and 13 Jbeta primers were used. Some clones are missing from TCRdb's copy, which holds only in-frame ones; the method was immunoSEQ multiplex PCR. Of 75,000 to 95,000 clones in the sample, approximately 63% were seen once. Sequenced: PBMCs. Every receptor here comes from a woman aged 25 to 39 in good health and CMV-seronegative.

The CDR3 loop reads CASRDPGQQYGYTF. DNA of the CDR3: TGTGCCAGCAGAGACCCGGGACAGCAATATGGCTACACCTTC. This chain connects TRBV6-6 to TRBJ1-2; 7 nucleotides align to TRBD1. V gave up 6 bases and J gave up 5 bases; unmatched junction bases: 9. The CDR3 length is 14 residues. The germline V gene has CDR1 MNHNY and CDR2 SVGAGI (reference sequence).

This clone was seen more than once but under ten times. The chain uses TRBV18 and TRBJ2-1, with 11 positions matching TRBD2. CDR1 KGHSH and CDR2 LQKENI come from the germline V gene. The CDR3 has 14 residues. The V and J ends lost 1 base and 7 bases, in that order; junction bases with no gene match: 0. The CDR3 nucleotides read TGTGCCAGCTCACCACTAGCGGGAGGGAATGAGCAGTTCTTC. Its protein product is CASSPLAGGNEQFF.

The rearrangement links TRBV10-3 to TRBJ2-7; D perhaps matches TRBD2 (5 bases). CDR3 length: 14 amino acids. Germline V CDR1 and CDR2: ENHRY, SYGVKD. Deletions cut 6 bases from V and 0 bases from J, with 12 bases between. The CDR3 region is CAIRESGSSYEQYF. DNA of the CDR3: TGTGCCATCAGAGAAAGTGGGAGCTCCTACGAGCAGTACTTC.

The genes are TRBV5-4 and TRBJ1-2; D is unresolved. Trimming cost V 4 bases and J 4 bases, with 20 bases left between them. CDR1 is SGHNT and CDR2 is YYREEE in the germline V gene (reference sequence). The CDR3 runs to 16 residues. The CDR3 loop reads CASSPGLLEGPYGYTF. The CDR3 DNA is TGTGCCAGCAGCCCTGGACTGCTCGAGGGCCCCTATGGCTACACCTTC. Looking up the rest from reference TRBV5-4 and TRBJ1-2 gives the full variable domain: ETGVTQSPTHLIKTRGQQVTLRCSSQSGHNTVSWYQQALGQGPQFIFQYYREEENGRGNFPPRFSGLQFPNYSSELNVNALELDDSALYLCASSPGLLEGPYGYTFGSGTRLTVV.

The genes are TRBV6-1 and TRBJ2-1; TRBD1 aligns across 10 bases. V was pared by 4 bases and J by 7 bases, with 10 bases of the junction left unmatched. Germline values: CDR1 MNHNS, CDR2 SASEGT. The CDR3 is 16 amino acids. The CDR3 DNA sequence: TGTGCCAGCAGTGCCCGGGACAGGGGTATATTAAATGAGCAGTTCTTC. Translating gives CASSARDRGILNEQFF.

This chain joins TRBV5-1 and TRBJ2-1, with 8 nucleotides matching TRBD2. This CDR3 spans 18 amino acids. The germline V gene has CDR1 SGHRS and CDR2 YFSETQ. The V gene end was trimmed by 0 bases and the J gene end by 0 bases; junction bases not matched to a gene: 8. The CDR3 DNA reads TGCGCCAGCAGCTTGGCCGTGTCTAGCGGGTACTCCTACAATGAGCAGTTCTTC. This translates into CASSLAVSSGYSYNEQFF.

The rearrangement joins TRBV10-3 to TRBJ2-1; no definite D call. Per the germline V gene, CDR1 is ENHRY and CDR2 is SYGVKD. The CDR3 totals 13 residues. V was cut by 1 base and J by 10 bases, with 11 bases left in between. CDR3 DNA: TGTGCCATCAGTGAGTTCCAAGTGGGCGAGCAGTTCTTC. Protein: CAISEFQVGEQFF.

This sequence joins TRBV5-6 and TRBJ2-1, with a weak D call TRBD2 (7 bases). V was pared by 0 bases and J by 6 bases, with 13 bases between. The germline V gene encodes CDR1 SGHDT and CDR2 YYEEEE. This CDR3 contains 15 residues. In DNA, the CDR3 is TGTGCCAGCAGCTTGGGAGGGGGGGCTTCCAATGAGCAGTTCTTC. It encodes CASSLGGGASNEQFF.

The CDR3: CASTGGYEQFF. CDR3 bases: TGTGCCAGCACAGGAGGATATGAGCAGTTCTTC. V gene TRBV5-4 combines with J gene TRBJ2-1, with a weak D call TRBD2 (5 bases). Germline CDR1 reads SGHNT; CDR2 reads YYREEE (reference sequence). The V end lost 6 bases, the J end lost 8 bases, and 9 bases lay between the germline ends. The length of the CDR3 is 11 residues.

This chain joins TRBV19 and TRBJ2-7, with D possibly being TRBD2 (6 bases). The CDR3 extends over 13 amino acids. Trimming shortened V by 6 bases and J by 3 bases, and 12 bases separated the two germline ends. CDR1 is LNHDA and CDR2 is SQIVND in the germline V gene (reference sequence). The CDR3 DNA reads TGTGCCAGTAGCCCTGCGGAGGGCTACGAGCAGTACTTC. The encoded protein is CASSPAEGYEQYF.

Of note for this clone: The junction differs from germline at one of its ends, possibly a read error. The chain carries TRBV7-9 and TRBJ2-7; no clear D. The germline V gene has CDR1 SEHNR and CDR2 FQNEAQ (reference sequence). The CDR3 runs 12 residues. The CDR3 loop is CSSTATGYEQYF. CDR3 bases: TGTTCCAGCACCGCCACCGGTTACGAGCAGTACTTC.

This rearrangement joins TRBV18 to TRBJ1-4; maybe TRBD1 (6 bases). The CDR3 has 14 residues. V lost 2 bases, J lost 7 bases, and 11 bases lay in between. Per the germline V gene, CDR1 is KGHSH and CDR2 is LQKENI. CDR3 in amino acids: CASSPLRGSEKLFF. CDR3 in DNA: TGTGCCAGCTCACCATTAAGGGGGAGTGAAAAACTGTTTTTT.

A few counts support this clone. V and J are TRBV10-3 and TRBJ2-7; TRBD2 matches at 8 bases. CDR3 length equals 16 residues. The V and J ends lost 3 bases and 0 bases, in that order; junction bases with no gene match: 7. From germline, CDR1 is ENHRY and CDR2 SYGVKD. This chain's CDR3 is CAISDTYSGSSYEQYF. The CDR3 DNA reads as TGTGCCATCAGTGACACCTACAGCGGGAGCTCCTACGAGCAGTACTTC.

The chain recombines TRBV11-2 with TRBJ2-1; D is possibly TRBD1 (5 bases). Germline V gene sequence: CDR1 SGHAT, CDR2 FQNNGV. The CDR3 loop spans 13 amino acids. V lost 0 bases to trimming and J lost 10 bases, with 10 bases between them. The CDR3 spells CASSLDRVREQFF. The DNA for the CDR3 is TGTGCCAGCAGCTTAGACAGGGTGAGGGAGCAGTTCTTC.